Included here is one T cell receptor (beta chain) sequence, with context. This CDR3 comprises 16 residues. A DNA sequence was not provided. CDR1 is SGHTA, CDR2 FQGNSA, per germline. The repertoire was sequenced with immunoSEQ multiplex PCR; TCRdb's copy has only in-frame clones and lacks some. This sample contains 10,000 or so clones. This specimen comes from a study of synovial regulatory T cells in juvenile arthritis. The source is a donor aged 2-30 years with juvenile idiopathic arthritis. The chain uses TRBV7-2 and TRBJ2-2; TCRdb returns TRBD2, unconfirmable since there is no DNA. Sequencing was carried out using Treg cells from blood. Subset defined: remaining (HLA-DR-negative) circulating blood Treg cells. CDR3 residues: CASSLAWAGGTGELFF.